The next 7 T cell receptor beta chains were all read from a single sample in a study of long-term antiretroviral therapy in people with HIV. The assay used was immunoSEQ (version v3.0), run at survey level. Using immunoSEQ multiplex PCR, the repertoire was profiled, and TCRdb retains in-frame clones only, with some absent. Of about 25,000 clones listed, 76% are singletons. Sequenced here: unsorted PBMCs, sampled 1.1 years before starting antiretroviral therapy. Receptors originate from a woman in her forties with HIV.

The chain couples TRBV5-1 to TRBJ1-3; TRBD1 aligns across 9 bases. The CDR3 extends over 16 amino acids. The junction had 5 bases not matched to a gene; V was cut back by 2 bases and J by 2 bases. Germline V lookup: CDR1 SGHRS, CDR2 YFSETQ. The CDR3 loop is CASSFDGTGTGNTIYF. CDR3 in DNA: TGCGCCAGCAGCTTCGATGGGACAGGGACTGGAAACACCATATATTTT. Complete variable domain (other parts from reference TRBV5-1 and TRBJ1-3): KAGVTQTPRYLIKTRGQQVTLSCSPISGHRSVSWYQQTPGQGLQFLFEYFSETQRNKGNFPGRFSGRQFSNSRSEMNVSTLELGDSALYLCASSFDGTGTGNTIYFGEGSWLTVV.

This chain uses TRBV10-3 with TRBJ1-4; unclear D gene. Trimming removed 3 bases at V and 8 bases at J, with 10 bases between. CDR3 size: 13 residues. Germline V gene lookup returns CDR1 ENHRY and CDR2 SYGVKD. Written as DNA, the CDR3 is TGTGCCATCAGTGAACAGTGGAGGGAAAAACTGTTTTTT. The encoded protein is CAISEQWREKLFF.

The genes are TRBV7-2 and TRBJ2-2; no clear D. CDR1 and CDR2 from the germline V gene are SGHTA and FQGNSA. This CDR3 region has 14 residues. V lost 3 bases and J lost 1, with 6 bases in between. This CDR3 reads CASSFYQNTGELFF. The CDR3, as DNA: TGTGCCAGCAGCTTCTACCAGAACACCGGGGAGCTGTTTTTT.

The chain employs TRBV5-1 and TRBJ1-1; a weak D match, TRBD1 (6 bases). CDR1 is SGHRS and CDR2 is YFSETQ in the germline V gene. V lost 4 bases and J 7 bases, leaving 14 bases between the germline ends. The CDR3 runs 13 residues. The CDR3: CASSLQGGLEAFF. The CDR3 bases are TGCGCCAGCAGCCTACAGGGCGGCCTTGAAGCTTTCTTT.

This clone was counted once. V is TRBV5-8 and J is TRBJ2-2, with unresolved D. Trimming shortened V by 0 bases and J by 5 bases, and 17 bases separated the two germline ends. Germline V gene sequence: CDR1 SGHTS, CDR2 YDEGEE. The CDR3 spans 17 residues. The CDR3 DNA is TGTGCCAGCAGCTTGGCCCTTCTGCCAGGAGCAACCGGGGAGCTGTTTTTT. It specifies CASSLALLPGATGELFF.

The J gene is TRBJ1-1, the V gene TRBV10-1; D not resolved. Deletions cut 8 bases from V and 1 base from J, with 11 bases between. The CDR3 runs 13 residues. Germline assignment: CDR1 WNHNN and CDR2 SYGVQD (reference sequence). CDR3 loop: CASGPGRNTEAFF. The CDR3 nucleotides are TGCGCCAGCGGTCCAGGACGGAACACTGAAGCTTTCTTT.

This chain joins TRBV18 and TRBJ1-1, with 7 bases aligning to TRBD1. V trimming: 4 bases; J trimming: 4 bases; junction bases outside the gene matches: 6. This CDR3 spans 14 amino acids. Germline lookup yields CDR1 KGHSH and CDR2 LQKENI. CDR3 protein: CASSQGQSRTEAFF. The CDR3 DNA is TGTGCCAGCTCACAGGGACAGAGTCGCACTGAAGCTTTCTTT. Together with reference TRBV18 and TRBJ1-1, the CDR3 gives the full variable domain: NAGVMQNPRHLVRRRGQEARLRCSPMKGHSHVYWYRQLPEEGLKFMVYLQKENIIDESGMPKERFSAEFPKEGPSILRIQQVVRGDSAAYFCASSQGQSRTEAFFGQGTRLTVV.